The 16 T cell receptor beta chains given below trace back to one sample, sequenced in a study of T cell responses to AZD1222 COVID-19 vaccine. The protocol was immunoSEQ multiplex PCR, while the TCRdb copy is restricted to in-frame clones and leaves out a portion. The table includes 130,000 to 150,000 clones, around 90% detected once. The sequencing here drew on peripheral blood, taken on day 0 of MenACWY control vaccination. Source of these receptors: an adult in good health.

The gene calls are TRBV25-1 and TRBJ1-2; D unclear. Trimming removed 6 bases from V and 9 bases from J, with 17 bases in between. The germline CDR1 and CDR2 sequences are MGHDK and SYGVNS. CDR3 length: 13 residues. The CDR3 region is CASSPRESASYTF. The CDR3 coding sequence is TGTGCCAGCAGCCCAAGGGAGAGTGCAAGCTACACCTTC.

This clone was observed a few times. The chain has TRBV10-1 and TRBJ2-7; tentatively, D is TRBD2 (6 bases). With 3 bases removed from V and 3 bases from J, the gap between germline ends came to 18 bases. CDR3 length equals 16 residues. Germline V gives CDR1 WNHNN, CDR2 SYGVQD (reference sequence). The chain's CDR3 is CASSEKPSAYIYEQYF. The CDR3 region has the DNA TGCGCCAGCAGTGAAAAACCTAGCGCGTATATCTACGAGCAGTACTTC.

The chain couples TRBV9 to TRBJ1-2; the D is unclear. The CDR3 contains 14 residues. V shed 3 bases and J shed 8 bases, with 17 bases lying between them. Germline-derived CDR1 and CDR2 are SGDLS and YYNGEE. The DNA of the CDR3 is TGTGCCAGCAGCGCCACCTCCGATGTTCGCGGCTACACCTTC. Translation gives CASSATSDVRGYTF.

The chain carries TRBV7-3 and TRBJ2-1, with D maybe TRBD2 (6 bases). The CDR3 is made up of 15 amino acids. Germline V lookup: CDR1 SGHTA, CDR2 FQGTGA. V gave up 1 base and J gave up 4 bases, with 11 bases separating them. The CDR3 protein is CASSLIPGVYNEQFF. CDR3 DNA: TGTGCCAGCAGCTTAATTCCGGGGGTATACAATGAGCAGTTCTTC.

This clone was recorded a few times. The genes are TRBV6-1 and TRBJ2-7; maybe TRBD2 (6 bases). This CDR3 is 15 amino acids long. V lost 1 base to trimming and J lost 0 bases, with 10 bases between them. Germline-derived CDR1 and CDR2 are MNHNS and SASEGT. Written as DNA, the CDR3 is TGTGCCAGCAGTGAAGTGGGCGGGACCTCCTACGAGCAGTACTTC. This codes for CASSEVGGTSYEQYF.

The chain has TRBV5-1 and TRBJ1-2; D is perhaps TRBD1 (5 bases). Trimming stripped 4 bases from V and 5 bases from J, with 15 bases between. The CDR3 spans 14 residues. Germline CDR1 SGHRS, CDR2 YFSETQ. CDR3 DNA sequence: TGCGCCAGCAGCCCCTCGGGGGATGGTTATGGCTACACCTTC. Translation gives CASSPSGDGYGYTF.

This chain joins TRBV3-1 (or the pseudogene TRBV3-2) and TRBJ2-1, with D tentatively TRBD1 (5 bases). The CDR3 consists of 15 residues. Germline V gene data show CDR1 as LGHDT and CDR2 as YNNKEL (reference sequence). V lost 4 bases to trimming and J lost 6 bases, with 16 bases between them. This chain's CDR3 is CASSLRTQGVNEQFF. The CDR3 DNA sequence: TGTGCCAGCAGCCTTAGGACCCAAGGGGTCAATGAGCAGTTCTTC.

The CDR3 DNA is TGTGCCAGCAGCTTGGAACGGACAGGGAGGTATGGCTACACCTTC. It yields the protein CASSLERTGRYGYTF. The chain links TRBV5-6 to TRBJ1-2, with TRBD1 matching over 8 bases. This CDR3 comprises 15 residues. J gave up 5 bases and V 0 bases, and 6 bases lay outside the gene matches. In germline, CDR1 is SGHDT, CDR2 YYEEEE.

The chain is built from TRBV11-3 and TRBJ2-2; 8 bases fit TRBD2. The germline V gene has CDR1 SGHNT and CDR2 YENEEA. The CDR3 extends over 14 amino acids. J lost 6 bases, V lost 5 bases, and 5 bases had no gene match. The DNA for the CDR3 is TGTGCCAGCAGCCCGGGAGCGGGGGCCGGGGAGCTGTTTTTT. Its protein product is CASSPGAGAGELFF. The full variable domain, with the rest looked up from reference TRBV11-3 and TRBJ2-2, is EAGVVQSPRYKIIEKKQPVAFWCNPISGHNTLYWYLQNLGQGPELLIRYENEEAVDDSQLPKDRFSAERLKGVDSTLKIQPAELGDSAVYLCASSPGAGAGELFFGEGSRLTVL.

This chain uses TRBV3-1 (or the pseudogene TRBV3-2) with TRBJ2-2; TRBD1 might be the D (6 bases). The CDR3 loop spans 15 amino acids. CDR1 and CDR2 (germline): LGHDT, YNNKEL (reference sequence). The V end was cut by 4 bases, the J end by 2 bases, with 11 bases between. The CDR3 bases are TGTGCCAGCAGCCGGGGACACACCAACACCGGGGAGCTGTTTTTT. Amino acids: CASSRGHTNTGELFF.

The chain recombines TRBV4-1 with TRBJ2-3, with TRBD2 matching 12 bases. The J segment lost 0 bases and the V segment lost 1 base, leaving 5 bases of the junction unmatched. The germline CDR1 and CDR2 sequences are MGHRA and YSYEKL. There are 18 residues in the CDR3. In DNA form, the CDR3 reads TGCGCCAGCAGCCAAGCCTTGACTAGCGGGGGAAGCACAGATACGCAGTATTTT. The encoded protein is CASSQALTSGGSTDTQYF.

The genes are TRBV19 and TRBJ1-5, with a tentative D call TRBD1 (5 bases). Germline V CDR1 and CDR2: LNHDA, SQIVND (reference sequence). The length of the CDR3 is 15 residues. V was clipped by 5 bases and J by 0 bases, with 11 bases between them. The CDR3 loop is CASSPRGYSNQPQHF. The CDR3 region has the DNA TGTGCCAGTAGTCCACGGGGGTATAGCAATCAGCCCCAGCATTTT. The full variable domain, its missing parts supplied by reference TRBV19 and TRBJ1-5, is DGGITQSPKYLFRKEGQNVTLSCEQNLNHDAMYWYRQDPGQGLRLIYYSQIVNDFQKGDIAEGYSVSREKKESFPLTVTSAQKNPTAFYLCASSPRGYSNQPQHFGDGTRLSIL.

This chain connects TRBV6-5 to TRBJ1-1; D ambiguous. CDR1 is MNHEY, CDR2 SVGAGI, per germline. Trimming removed 5 bases from V and 7 bases from J, with 11 bases in between. The CDR3 extends over 12 amino acids. CDR3 loop: CASSLDGYEAFF. CDR3 DNA: TGTGCCAGCAGTCTGGACGGTTATGAAGCTTTCTTT.

This chain links TRBV30 with TRBJ1-2, with D tentatively TRBD1 (5 bases). V was shortened by 3 bases and J by 4 bases, with 15 bases between the two germline ends. In germline, CDR1 is GTSNPN, CDR2 SVGIG (reference sequence). CDR3 length: 14 amino acids. The CDR3 coding sequence is TGTGCCTGGAGCCGAGGGTTGGGGGTCTATGGCTACACCTTC. Its protein is CAWSRGLGVYGYTF.

This clone was seen just once. The rearrangement uses TRBV4-1 and TRBJ2-1; D gene unclear. Germline loops: CDR1 MGHRA, CDR2 YSYEKL. This CDR3 is built from 16 residues. V was trimmed by 0 bases and J by 0 bases, leaving 9 bases between them. DNA for the CDR3: TGCGCCAGCAGCCAAGATCCTGCCAGCTCCTACAATGAGCAGTTCTTC. Translation: CASSQDPASSYNEQFF.

The chain carries TRBV7-9 and TRBJ2-6; D ambiguous. The CDR3 is made up of 17 amino acids. Germline loops: CDR1 SEHNR, CDR2 FQNEAQ (reference sequence). The V end was cut by 4 bases, the J end by 1 base, with 14 bases between. The CDR3 DNA is TGTGCCAGCAGCTCCCCTCGGGTCCTGTCTGGGGCCAACGTCCTGACTTTC. Its translation is CASSSPRVLSGANVLTF.